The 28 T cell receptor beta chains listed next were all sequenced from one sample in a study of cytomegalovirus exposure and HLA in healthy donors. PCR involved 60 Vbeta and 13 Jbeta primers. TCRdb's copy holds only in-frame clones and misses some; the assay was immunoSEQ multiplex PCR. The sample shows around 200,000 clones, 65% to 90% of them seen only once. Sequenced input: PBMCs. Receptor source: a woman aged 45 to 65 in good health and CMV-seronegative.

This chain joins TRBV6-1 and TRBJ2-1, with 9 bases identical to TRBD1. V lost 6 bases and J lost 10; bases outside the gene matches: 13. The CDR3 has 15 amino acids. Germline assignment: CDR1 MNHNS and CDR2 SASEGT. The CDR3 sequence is CASRAPGQGKIEQFF. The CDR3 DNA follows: TGTGCCAGCAGGGCCCCGGGACAGGGAAAAATAGAGCAGTTCTTC.

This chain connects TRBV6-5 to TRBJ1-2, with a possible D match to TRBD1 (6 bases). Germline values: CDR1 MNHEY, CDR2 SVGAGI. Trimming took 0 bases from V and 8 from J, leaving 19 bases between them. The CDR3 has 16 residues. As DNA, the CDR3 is TGTGCCAGCAGTTACTCGGGGGGGCGCAGAACGGGAGGCTACACCTTC. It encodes CASSYSGGRRTGGYTF.

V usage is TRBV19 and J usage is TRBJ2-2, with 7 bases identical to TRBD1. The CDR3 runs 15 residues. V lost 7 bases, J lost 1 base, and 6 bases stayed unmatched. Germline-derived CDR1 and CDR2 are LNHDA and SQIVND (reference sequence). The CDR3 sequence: CASNLGDRNTGELFF. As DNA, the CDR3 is TGTGCCAGTAACCTAGGGGACAGGAACACCGGGGAGCTGTTTTTT.

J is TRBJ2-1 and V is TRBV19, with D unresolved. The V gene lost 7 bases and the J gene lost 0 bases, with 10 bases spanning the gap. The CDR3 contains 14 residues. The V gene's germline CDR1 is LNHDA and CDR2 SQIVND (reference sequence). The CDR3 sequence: CASKLSYSYNEQFF. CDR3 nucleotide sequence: TGTGCCAGTAAATTAAGCTACTCCTACAATGAGCAGTTCTTC.

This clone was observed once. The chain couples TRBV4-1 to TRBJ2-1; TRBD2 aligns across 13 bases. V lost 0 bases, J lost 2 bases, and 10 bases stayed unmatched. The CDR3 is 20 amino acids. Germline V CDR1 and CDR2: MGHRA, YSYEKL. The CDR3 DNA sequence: TGCGCCAGCAGCCAAGAGGGGACTAGCGGGATGCAGGGCCCCTACAATGAGCAGTTCTTC. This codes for CASSQEGTSGMQGPYNEQFF.

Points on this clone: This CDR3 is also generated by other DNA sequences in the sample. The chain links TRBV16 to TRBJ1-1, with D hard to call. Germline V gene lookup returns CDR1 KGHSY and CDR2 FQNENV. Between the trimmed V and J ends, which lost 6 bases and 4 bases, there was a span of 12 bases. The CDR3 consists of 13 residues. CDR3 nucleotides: TGTGCCAGCAGTCACCACAGATTCACTGAAGCTTTCTTT. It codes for CASSHHRFTEAFF.

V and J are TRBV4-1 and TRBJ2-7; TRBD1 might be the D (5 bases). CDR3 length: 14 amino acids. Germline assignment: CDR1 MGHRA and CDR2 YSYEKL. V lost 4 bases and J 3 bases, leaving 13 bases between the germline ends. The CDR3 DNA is TGCGCCAGCAGCCGGGGCGGAACGGGCTACGAGCAGTACTTC. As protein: CASSRGGTGYEQYF.

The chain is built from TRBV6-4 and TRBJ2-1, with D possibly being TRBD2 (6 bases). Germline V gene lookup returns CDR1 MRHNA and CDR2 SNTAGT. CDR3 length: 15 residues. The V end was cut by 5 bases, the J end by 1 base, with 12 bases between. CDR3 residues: CASSPTSGSYNEQFF. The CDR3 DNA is TGTGCCAGCAGTCCGACTAGTGGGTCCTACAATGAGCAGTTCTTC.

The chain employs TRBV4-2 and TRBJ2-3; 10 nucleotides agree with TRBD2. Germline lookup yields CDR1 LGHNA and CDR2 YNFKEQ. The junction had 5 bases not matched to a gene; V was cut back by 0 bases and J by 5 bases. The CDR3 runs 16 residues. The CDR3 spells CASSQDLSGRGDTQYF. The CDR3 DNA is TGTGCCAGCAGCCAAGACTTGAGCGGGAGGGGAGATACGCAGTATTTT.

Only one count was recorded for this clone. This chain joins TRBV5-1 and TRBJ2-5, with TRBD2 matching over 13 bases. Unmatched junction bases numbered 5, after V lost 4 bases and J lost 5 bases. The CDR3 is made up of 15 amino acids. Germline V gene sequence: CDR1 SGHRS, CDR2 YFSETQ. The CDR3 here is CASSRTSGSAETQYF. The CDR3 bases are TGCGCCAGCAGCCGGACTAGCGGGAGTGCGGAGACCCAGTACTTC.

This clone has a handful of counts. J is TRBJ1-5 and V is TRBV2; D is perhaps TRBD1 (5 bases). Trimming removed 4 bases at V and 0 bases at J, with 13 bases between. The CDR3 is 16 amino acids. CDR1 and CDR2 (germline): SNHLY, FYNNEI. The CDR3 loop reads CASSGLGGLSNQPQHF. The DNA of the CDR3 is TGTGCCAGCAGTGGGTTGGGGGGACTTAGCAATCAGCCCCAGCATTTT.

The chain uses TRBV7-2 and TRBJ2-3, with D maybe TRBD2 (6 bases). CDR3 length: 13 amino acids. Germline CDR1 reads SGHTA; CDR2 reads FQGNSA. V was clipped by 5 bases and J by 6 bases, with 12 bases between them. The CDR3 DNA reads TGTGCCAGCAGCCAGACTGGGGGGGATACGCAGTATTTT. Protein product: CASSQTGGDTQYF.

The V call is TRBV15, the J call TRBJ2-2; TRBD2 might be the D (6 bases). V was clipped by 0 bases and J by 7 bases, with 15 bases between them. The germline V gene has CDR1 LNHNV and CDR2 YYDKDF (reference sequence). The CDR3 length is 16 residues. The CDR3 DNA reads TGTGCCACCAGCAGAGAAAAGGAGGGGATTGGCGGGGAGCTGTTTTTT. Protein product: CATSREKEGIGGELFF.

Here the CDR3 reads CASSPYTGTELNYGYTF. The CDR3 DNA sequence: TGTGCCAGCAGTCCTTACACCGGGACAGAACTTAACTATGGCTACACCTTC. The chain recombines TRBV27 with TRBJ1-2; 7 bases agree with TRBD1. The CDR3 covers 17 residues. CDR1 and CDR2 from the germline V gene are MNHEY and SMNVEV (reference sequence). Unmatched junction bases numbered 13, after V lost 5 bases and J lost 1 base.

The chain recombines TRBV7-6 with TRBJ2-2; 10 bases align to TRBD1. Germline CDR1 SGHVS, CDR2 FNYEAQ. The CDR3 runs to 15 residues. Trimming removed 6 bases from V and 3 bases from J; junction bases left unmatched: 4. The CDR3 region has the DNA TGTGCCAGCAGAAGACAGGGGGCAGACACCGGGGAGCTGTTTTTT. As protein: CASRRQGADTGELFF.

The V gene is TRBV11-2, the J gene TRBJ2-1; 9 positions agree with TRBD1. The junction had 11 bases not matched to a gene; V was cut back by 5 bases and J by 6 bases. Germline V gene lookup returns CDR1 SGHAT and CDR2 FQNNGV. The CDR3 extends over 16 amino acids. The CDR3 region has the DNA TGTGCCAGCAGCCCAGACGGGACAGGGACAGCCAATGAGCAGTTCTTC. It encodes CASSPDGTGTANEQFF.

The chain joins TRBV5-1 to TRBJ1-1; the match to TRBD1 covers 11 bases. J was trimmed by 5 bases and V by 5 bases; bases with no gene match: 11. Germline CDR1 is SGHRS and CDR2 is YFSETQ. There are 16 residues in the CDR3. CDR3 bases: TGCGCCAGCAGTCTAAGCGGGACAGGGGGAGGGACTGAAGCTTTCTTT. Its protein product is CASSLSGTGGGTEAFF. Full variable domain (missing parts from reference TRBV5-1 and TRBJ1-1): KAGVTQTPRYLIKTRGQQVTLSCSPISGHRSVSWYQQTPGQGLQFLFEYFSETQRNKGNFPGRFSGRQFSNSRSEMNVSTLELGDSALYLCASSLSGTGGGTEAFFGQGTRLTVV.

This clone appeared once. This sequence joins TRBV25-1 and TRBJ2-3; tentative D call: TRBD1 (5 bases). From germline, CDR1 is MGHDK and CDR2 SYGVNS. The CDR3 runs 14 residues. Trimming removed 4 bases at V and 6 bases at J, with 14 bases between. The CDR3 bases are TGTGCCAGCAGTGCCCGAAGGACAACGGATACGCAGTATTTT. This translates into CASSARRTTDTQYF. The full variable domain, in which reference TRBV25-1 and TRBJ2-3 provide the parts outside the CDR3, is EADIYQTPRYLVIGTGKKITLECSQTMGHDKMYWYQQDPGMELHLIHYSYGVNSTEKGDLSSESTVSRIRTEHFPLTLESARPSHTSQYLCASSARRTTDTQYFGPGTRLTVL.

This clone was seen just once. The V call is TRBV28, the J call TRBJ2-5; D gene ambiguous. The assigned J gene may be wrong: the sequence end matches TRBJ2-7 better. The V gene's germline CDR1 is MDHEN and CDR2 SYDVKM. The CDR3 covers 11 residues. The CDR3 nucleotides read TGTGCCAGCAGTTTATCCCACGAGCAGTACTTC. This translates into CASSLSHEQYF.

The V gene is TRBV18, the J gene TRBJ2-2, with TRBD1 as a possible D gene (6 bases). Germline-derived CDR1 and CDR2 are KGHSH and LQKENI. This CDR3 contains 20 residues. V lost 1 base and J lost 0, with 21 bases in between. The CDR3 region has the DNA TGTGCCAGCTCACCACTTCGTTACGGGGCAGGGGTCGCGAACACCGGGGAGCTGTTTTTT. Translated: CASSPLRYGAGVANTGELFF.

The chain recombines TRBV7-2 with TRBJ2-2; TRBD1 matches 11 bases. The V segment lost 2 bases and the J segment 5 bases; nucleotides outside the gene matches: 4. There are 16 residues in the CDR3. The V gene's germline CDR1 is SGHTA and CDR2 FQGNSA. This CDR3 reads CASSLYGTGGTGELFF. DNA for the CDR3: TGTGCCAGCAGCTTATATGGGACAGGGGGGACCGGGGAGCTGTTTTTT.

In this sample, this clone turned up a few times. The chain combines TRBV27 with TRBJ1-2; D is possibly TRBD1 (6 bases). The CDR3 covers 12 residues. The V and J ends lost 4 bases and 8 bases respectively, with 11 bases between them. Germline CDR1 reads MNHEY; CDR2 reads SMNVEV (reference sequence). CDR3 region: CASSSTGYGYTF. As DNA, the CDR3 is TGTGCCAGCAGTTCCACAGGGTACGGCTACACCTTC.

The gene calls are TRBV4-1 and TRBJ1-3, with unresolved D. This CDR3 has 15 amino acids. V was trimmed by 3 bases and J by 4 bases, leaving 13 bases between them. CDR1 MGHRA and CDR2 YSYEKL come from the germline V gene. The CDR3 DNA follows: TGCGCCAGCAGCCATGTCGGCACAGCAGGAAACACCATATATTTT. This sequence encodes CASSHVGTAGNTIYF.

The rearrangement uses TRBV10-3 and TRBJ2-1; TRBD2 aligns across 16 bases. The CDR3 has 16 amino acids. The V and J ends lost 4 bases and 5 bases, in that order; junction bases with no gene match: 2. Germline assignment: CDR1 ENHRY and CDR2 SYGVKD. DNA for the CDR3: TGTGCCATCAGTGCAGGGACTAGCGGGGGGGACAATGAGCAGTTCTTC. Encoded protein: CAISAGTSGGDNEQFF.

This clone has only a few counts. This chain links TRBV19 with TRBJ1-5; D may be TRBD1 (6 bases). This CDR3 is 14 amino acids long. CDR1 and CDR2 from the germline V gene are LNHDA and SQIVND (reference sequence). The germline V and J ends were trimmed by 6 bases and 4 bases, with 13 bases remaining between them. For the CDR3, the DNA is TGTGCCAGTAGCCGGACAGACCCGAATCAGCCCCAGCATTTT. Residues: CASSRTDPNQPQHF.

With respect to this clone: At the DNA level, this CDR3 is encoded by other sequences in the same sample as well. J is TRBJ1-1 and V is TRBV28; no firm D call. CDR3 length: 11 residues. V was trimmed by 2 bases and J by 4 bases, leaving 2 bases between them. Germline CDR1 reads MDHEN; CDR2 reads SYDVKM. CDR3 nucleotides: TGTGCCAGCAGTTTACTCACTGAAGCTTTCTTT. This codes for CASSLLTEAFF.

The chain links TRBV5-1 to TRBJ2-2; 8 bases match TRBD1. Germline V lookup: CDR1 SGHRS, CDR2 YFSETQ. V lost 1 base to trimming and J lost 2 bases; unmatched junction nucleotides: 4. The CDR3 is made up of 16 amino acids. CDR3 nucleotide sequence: TGCGCCAGCAGCTTGTGGACAGGGATTAACACCGGGGAGCTGTTTTTT. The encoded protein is CASSLWTGINTGELFF.

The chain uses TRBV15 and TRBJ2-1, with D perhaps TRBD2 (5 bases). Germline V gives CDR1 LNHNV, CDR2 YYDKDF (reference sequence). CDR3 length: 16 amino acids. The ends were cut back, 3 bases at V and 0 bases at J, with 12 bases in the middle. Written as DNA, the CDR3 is TGTGCCACCAGCAGGGGCCGGGATCCCTCCTACAATGAGCAGTTCTTC. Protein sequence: CATSRGRDPSYNEQFF. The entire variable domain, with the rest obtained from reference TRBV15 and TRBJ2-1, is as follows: DAMVIQNPRYQVTQFGKPVTLSCSQTLNHNVMYWYQQKSSQAPKLLFHYYDKDFNNEADTPDNFQSRRPNTSFCFLDIRSPGLGDTAMYLCATSRGRDPSYNEQFFGPGTRLTVL.